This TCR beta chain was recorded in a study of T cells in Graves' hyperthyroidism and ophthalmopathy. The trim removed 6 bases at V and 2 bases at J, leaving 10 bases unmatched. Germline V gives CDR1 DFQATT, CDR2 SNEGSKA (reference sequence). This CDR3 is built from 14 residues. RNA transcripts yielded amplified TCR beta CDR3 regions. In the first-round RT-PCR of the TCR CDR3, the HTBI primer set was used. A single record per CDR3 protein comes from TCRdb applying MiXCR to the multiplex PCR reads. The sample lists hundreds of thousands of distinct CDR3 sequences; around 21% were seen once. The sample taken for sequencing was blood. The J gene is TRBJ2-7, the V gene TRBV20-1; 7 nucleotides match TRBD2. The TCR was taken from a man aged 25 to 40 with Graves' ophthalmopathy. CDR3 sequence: CSAPRPGGAYEQYF. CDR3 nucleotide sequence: TGCAGTGCCCCCCGCCCGGGAGGCGCCTACGAGCAGTACTTC.